The 24 T cell receptor beta chains presented below share a single source sample, sequenced in a study of shared clonotypes between healthy human individuals. This table comes from immunoSEQ multiplex PCR, and its TCRdb copy is limited to in-frame clones, with some not included. The sample carries around 2.5 million clones, approximately 93% recorded once. Sample: naive CD4+ T cells from PBMCs. Subset reported: CD45RA+ positively selected. The source of these receptors is a man aged 18-30 years in good health. Some clones in this sample may be carry-over from other donors' samples.

The V gene is TRBV25-1, the J gene TRBJ1-1; D uncertain. V lost 4 bases to trimming and J lost 4 bases, with 16 bases between them. Germline lookup yields CDR1 MGHDK and CDR2 SYGVNS. The CDR3 runs to 15 residues. This CDR3 is CASSAPGSLFTEAFF. CDR3 nucleotides: TGTGCCAGCAGTGCCCCGGGCAGCCTTTTCACTGAAGCTTTCTTT.

This chain joins TRBV7-3 and TRBJ2-1; TRBD2 is a possible D gene (6 bases). The length of the CDR3 is 13 residues. Germline values: CDR1 SGHTA, CDR2 FQGTGA. The germline V and J ends were trimmed by 3 bases and 5 bases, with 8 bases remaining between them. The CDR3 loop is CASSLPGDNEQFF. The CDR3, as DNA: TGTGCCAGCAGCTTGCCGGGAGACAATGAGCAGTTCTTC. Together with reference TRBV7-3 and TRBJ2-1, the CDR3 gives the full variable domain: GAGVSQTPSNKVTEKGKYVELRCDPISGHTALYWYRQSLGQGPEFLIYFQGTGAADDSGLPNDRFFAVRPEGSVSTLKIQRTERGDSAVYLCASSLPGDNEQFFGPGTRLTVL.

The rearrangement uses TRBV5-1 and TRBJ1-2; a weak D match, TRBD1 (5 bases). CDR3 size: 14 residues. Germline V gives CDR1 SGHRS, CDR2 YFSETQ. Trimming removed 4 bases at V and 2 bases at J, with 12 bases between. The CDR3 reads CASSTEGPNYGYTF. The CDR3 nucleotides are TGCGCCAGCAGCACAGAGGGGCCCAACTATGGCTACACCTTC.

The gene calls are TRBV28 and TRBJ1-2; the D gene is possibly TRBD1 (5 bases). The CDR3 has 13 residues. Trimming took off 6 bases at V and 7 bases at J, with 15 bases between the two ends. Germline V gives CDR1 MDHEN, CDR2 SYDVKM. The CDR3 spells CASRSGPSSGYTF. For the CDR3, the DNA is TGTGCCAGCAGGTCGGGACCGTCAAGTGGCTACACCTTC.

This chain connects TRBV7-2 to TRBJ1-1, with D uncertain. Germline V gene data show CDR1 as SGHTA and CDR2 as FQGNSA. With 1 base removed from V and 3 bases from J, the gap between germline ends came to 12 bases. The length of the CDR3 is 15 residues. The chain's CDR3 is CASSLGPAGYTEAFF. In DNA, the CDR3 is TGTGCCAGCAGCTTAGGGCCTGCAGGCTACACTGAAGCTTTCTTT.

The chain couples TRBV6-1 to TRBJ2-7; D may correspond to TRBD1 or TRBD2 (5 bases each). The CDR3 contains 14 residues. The V gene lost 3 bases and the J gene lost 0 bases, with 9 bases spanning the gap. The germline gives CDR1 MNHNS, CDR2 SASEGT. CDR3 in amino acids: CASSDRGASYEQYF. The CDR3 DNA follows: TGTGCCAGCAGTGATCGAGGGGCCTCCTACGAGCAGTACTTC.

The genes are TRBV28 and TRBJ1-5; no definite D call. Trimming pared 7 bases from V and 0 bases from J, leaving 28 bases between. Germline V gene sequence: CDR1 MDHEN, CDR2 SYDVKM. The CDR3 loop spans 20 amino acids. The CDR3 loop is CASILFRASTNISSNQPQHF. The DNA of the CDR3 is TGTGCCAGCATCCTATTTCGTGCCTCAACGAACATCAGTAGCAATCAGCCCCAGCATTTT.

V usage is TRBV4-2 and J usage is TRBJ1-6; D call uncertain. Germline V CDR1 and CDR2: LGHNA, YNFKEQ. The CDR3 runs 15 residues. Trimming left V 0 bases short and J 9 bases short, with 12 bases between. The CDR3 DNA is TGTGCCAGCAGCCAAGACGGGCTGCGGGGTTCACCCCTCCACTTT. As protein: CASSQDGLRGSPLHF.

This chain links TRBV9 with TRBJ1-2, with D uncertain. The CDR3 runs to 13 residues. Per the germline V gene, CDR1 is SGDLS and CDR2 is YYNGEE. Trimming cost V 3 bases and J 8 bases, with 14 bases left between them. The CDR3 protein is CASSADFGGGYTF. CDR3 in DNA: TGTGCCAGCAGCGCTGACTTTGGAGGCGGCTACACCTTC.

Regarding this clone: Germline and junction disagree at one end, which may indicate a read error. The chain carries TRBV5-6 and TRBJ1-6; TRBD1 might be the D (5 bases). The CDR3 runs 15 residues. Germline V gene sequence: CDR1 SGHDT, CDR2 YYEEEE. The CDR3 region is CASRLGLNGRSPLHF. The CDR3 DNA follows: TGTGCCAGCCGCTTGGGGCTAAACGGGAGATCACCCCTCCACTTT.

V is TRBV28 and J is TRBJ2-5; D is unclear. The V end lost 2 bases, the J end lost 4 bases, and 11 bases lay between the germline ends. Germline V gives CDR1 MDHEN, CDR2 SYDVKM. CDR3 size: 14 residues. The CDR3 DNA sequence: TGTGCCAGCAGTTTAGGGCCCCTCCCAGAGACCCAGTACTTC. It encodes CASSLGPLPETQYF.

The gene calls are TRBV2 and TRBJ2-7, with D maybe TRBD1 (7 bases). The V end was cut by 7 bases, the J end by 5 bases, with 15 bases between. Germline V gene lookup returns CDR1 SNHLY and CDR2 FYNNEI. The CDR3 is 13 amino acids. The CDR3 loop is CASTGVGGHEQYF. For the CDR3, the DNA is TGTGCCAGCACGGGGGTAGGGGGCCACGAGCAGTACTTC.

This clone was observed once. This chain uses TRBV11-2 with TRBJ1-1; TRBD1 aligns across 10 bases. The germline V gene has CDR1 SGHAT and CDR2 FQNNGV. The CDR3 consists of 17 residues. Trimming cost V 7 bases and J 4 bases; bases outside gene matches: 15. The DNA of the CDR3 is TGTGCCAGCACAATACCGGGACAGGGGAGGGTGGTCACTGAAGCTTTCTTT. Its translation: CASTIPGQGRVVTEAFF.

The CDR3 region is CASSEGSGANVLTF. CDR3 DNA sequence: TGTGCCAGCAGCGAAGGGTCCGGGGCCAACGTCCTGACTTTC. The rearrangement joins TRBV7-3 to TRBJ2-6; no firm D call. The V gene's germline CDR1 is SGHTA and CDR2 FQGTGA. This CDR3 is 14 amino acids long. V lost 5 bases to trimming and J lost 4 bases, with 9 bases between them. The full variable domain, its missing parts supplied by reference TRBV7-3 and TRBJ2-6, is GAGVSQTPSNKVTEKGKYVELRCDPISGHTALYWYRQSLGQGPEFLIYFQGTGAADDSGLPNDRFFAVRPEGSVSTLKIQRTERGDSAVYLCASSEGSGANVLTFGAGSRLTVL.

The V gene is TRBV9, the J gene TRBJ2-5; 7 bases fit TRBD1. Per the germline V gene, CDR1 is SGDLS and CDR2 is YYNGEE. V dropped 3 bases and J dropped 2; count of bases not matched to a gene: 4. The CDR3 is made up of 14 amino acids. In nucleotides, the CDR3 is TGTGCCAGCAGCGGGGGACAGTTACAAGAGACCCAGTACTTC. Amino acids: CASSGGQLQETQYF.

J is TRBJ2-7 and V is TRBV5-1; 9 bases map to TRBD1. Germline V gene sequence: CDR1 SGHRS, CDR2 YFSETQ. J lost 0 bases, V lost 6 bases, and 7 bases had no gene match. The CDR3 consists of 15 residues. The CDR3 DNA reads as TGCGCCAGCAAAACCGGGACAGGGACCTCCTACGAGCAGTACTTC. This sequence encodes CASKTGTGTSYEQYF. The variable domain in full, completed from reference TRBV5-1 and TRBJ2-7, reads KAGVTQTPRYLIKTRGQQVTLSCSPISGHRSVSWYQQTPGQGLQFLFEYFSETQRNKGNFPGRFSGRQFSNSRSEMNVSTLELGDSALYLCASKTGTGTSYEQYFGPGTRLTVT.

The chain combines TRBV5-1 with TRBJ1-2; 7 bases match TRBD1. With V trimmed by 5 bases and J by 0 bases, 1 base remained unmatched. From germline, CDR1 is SGHRS and CDR2 YFSETQ. The CDR3 has 13 amino acids. CDR3 nucleotides: TGCGCCAGCAGGCAGGGGGCTAACTATGGCTACACCTTC. This sequence encodes CASRQGANYGYTF.

CDR3 bases: TGTGCCAGCTCACCCACCGCCCTAGGGCCCAGCGGGATCTACGAGCAGTACTTC. As protein: CASSPTALGPSGIYEQYF. This rearrangement joins TRBV18 to TRBJ2-7; TRBD2 matches 7 bases. CDR1 KGHSH and CDR2 LQKENI come from the germline V gene. Unmatched junction bases numbered 17, after V lost 3 bases and J lost 3 bases. The CDR3 is 18 amino acids.

This clone occurred once. The chain uses TRBV27 and TRBJ2-7; D is tentatively TRBD1 or TRBD2 (5 bases each). Germline CDR1 reads MNHEY; CDR2 reads SMNVEV (reference sequence). This CDR3 has 13 residues. Trimming shortened V by 6 bases and J by 5 bases, and 14 bases separated the two germline ends. CDR3: CASSRAPGHEQYF. Here the CDR3 DNA reads TGTGCCAGCAGCCGGGCCCCGGGACACGAGCAGTACTTC.

The rearrangement uses TRBV5-6 and TRBJ1-1; D is unresolved. Trimming took off 4 bases at V and 6 bases at J, with 19 bases between the two ends. The CDR3 loop spans 15 amino acids. Germline V lookup: CDR1 SGHDT, CDR2 YYEEEE. As DNA, the CDR3 is TGTGCCAGCAGCCGGTTGGGGAATCTAAAGGCTGAAGCTTTCTTT. It is translated as CASSRLGNLKAEAFF.

V is TRBV28 and J is TRBJ2-7; D unresolved. V was shortened by 3 bases and J by 3 bases, with 24 bases between the two germline ends. CDR1 is MDHEN, CDR2 SYDVKM, per germline. CDR3 size: 18 residues. The CDR3 sequence is CASSLPGPYTSSLYEQYF. CDR3 nucleotides: TGTGCCAGCAGTTTGCCCGGTCCCTACACCTCCTCCCTCTACGAGCAGTACTTC.

V gene TRBV28 combines with J gene TRBJ1-2; 9 positions agree with TRBD1. V shed 0 bases, J shed 5 bases, and the junction held 7 bases outside the gene matches. Germline V CDR1 and CDR2: MDHEN, SYDVKM. The CDR3 consists of 16 residues. CDR3: CASSLWDRGPGYGYTF. The CDR3 region has the DNA TGTGCCAGCAGTTTATGGGACAGGGGCCCCGGGTATGGCTACACCTTC.

The chain employs TRBV10-2 and TRBJ2-1, with D unclear. V was shortened by 3 bases and J by 6 bases, with 24 bases between the two germline ends. Germline assignment: CDR1 WSHSY and CDR2 SAAADI. The CDR3 spans 18 residues. The CDR3 here is CASSEWSPLTGLVNEQFF. The DNA for the CDR3 is TGCGCCAGCAGTGAATGGTCCCCTCTAACGGGCCTGGTCAATGAGCAGTTCTTC.

This clone was found once. Additional DNA sequences in this sample encode the identical CDR3. The rearrangement joins TRBV7-2 to TRBJ2-3; 10 bases agree with TRBD2. The CDR3 length is 15 residues. CDR1 is SGHTA and CDR2 is FQGNSA in the germline V gene. V was pared by 5 bases and J by 4 bases, with 6 bases of the junction left unmatched. CDR3 sequence: CASSRLAGVPDTQYF. CDR3 nucleotides: TGTGCCAGCAGCCGCCTAGCGGGAGTCCCAGATACGCAGTATTTT.